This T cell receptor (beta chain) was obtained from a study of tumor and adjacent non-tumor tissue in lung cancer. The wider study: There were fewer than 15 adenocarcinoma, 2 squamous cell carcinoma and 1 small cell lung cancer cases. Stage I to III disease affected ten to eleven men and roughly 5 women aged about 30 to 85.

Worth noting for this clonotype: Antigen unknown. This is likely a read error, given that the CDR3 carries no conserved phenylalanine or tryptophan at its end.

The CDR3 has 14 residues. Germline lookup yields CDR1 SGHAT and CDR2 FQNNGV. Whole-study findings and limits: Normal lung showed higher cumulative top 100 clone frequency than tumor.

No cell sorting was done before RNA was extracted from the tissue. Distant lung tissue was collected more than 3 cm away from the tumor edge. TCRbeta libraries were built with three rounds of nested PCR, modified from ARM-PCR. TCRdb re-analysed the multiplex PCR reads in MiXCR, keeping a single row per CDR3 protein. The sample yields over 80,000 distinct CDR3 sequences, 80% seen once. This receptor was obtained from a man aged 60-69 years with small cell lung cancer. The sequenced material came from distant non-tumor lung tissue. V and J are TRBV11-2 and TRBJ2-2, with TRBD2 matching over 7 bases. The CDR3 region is CASSLARETRELFL. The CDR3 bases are TGTGCCAGTAGCTTAGCGCGGGAGACCCGGGAGCTGTTTCTT.